Below, 20 T cell receptor beta chains from the same sample are listed, as sequenced in a study of CD8 T cells in Susac syndrome. The RNA input was roughly 0.45 to 1 ug, and it was reverse transcribed with random hexamers. TCRdb processed the immunoSEQ multiplex PCR reads anew with MiXCR; each CDR3 protein has one entry. The sample records approximately 83,000 distinct CDR3 sequences, 90% to 95% being singletons. Material: CD8+ T cells from PBMCs. Receptors originate from a human donor with Susac syndrome.

The chain carries TRBV29-1 and TRBJ2-1; 8 bases match TRBD1. The J segment lost 8 bases and the V segment lost 7 bases, leaving 13 bases of the junction unmatched. The CDR3 loop spans 14 amino acids. Per the germline V gene, CDR1 is SQVTM and CDR2 is ANQGSEA. As DNA, the CDR3 is TGCAGCGCCCGACCCCGGGACAGGTCTCATGAGCAGTTCTTC. It specifies CSARPRDRSHEQFF.

This chain links TRBV28 with TRBJ1-4, with D possibly matching TRBD1 (5 bases). V was shortened by 3 bases and J by 6 bases, with 11 bases between the two germline ends. The CDR3 is made up of 14 amino acids. Germline values: CDR1 MDHEN, CDR2 SYDVKM. Here the CDR3 reads CASSFEGKDEKLFF. Here the CDR3 DNA reads TGTGCCAGCAGTTTCGAGGGGAAAGATGAAAAACTGTTTTTT.

The chain links TRBV13 to TRBJ1-2; 8 positions agree with TRBD1. CDR1 is PRHDT and CDR2 is FYEKMQ in the germline V gene (reference sequence). This CDR3 has 16 residues. J was trimmed by 5 bases and V by 6 bases; bases with no gene match: 14. CDR3 loop: CASSSRSAGGAYGYTF. The CDR3 nucleotides are TGTGCCAGCAGTTCAAGGTCGGCAGGGGGCGCGTATGGCTACACCTTC.

The rearrangement uses TRBV5-4 and TRBJ1-2; D might be TRBD1 (6 bases). This CDR3 spans 15 amino acids. Germline V CDR1 and CDR2: SGHNT, YYREEE (reference sequence). V lost 0 bases to trimming and J lost 8 bases, with 17 bases between them. The CDR3, as DNA: TGTGCCAGCAGCTTGGTAGGGAAGACAGGTCGCGGCTACACCTTC. Its translation is CASSLVGKTGRGYTF.

The chain is built from TRBV27 and TRBJ2-1, with TRBD2 matching 7 bases. The germline gives CDR1 MNHEY, CDR2 SMNVEV (reference sequence). With V trimmed by 6 bases and J by 12 bases, 20 bases remained unmatched. This CDR3 has 16 residues. The CDR3 sequence is CASSHPGGTLEEGQFF. The CDR3, as DNA: TGTGCCAGCAGCCACCCCGGGGGGACCTTAGAGGAGGGGCAGTTCTTC.

The chain couples TRBV15 to TRBJ2-1; 11 bases match TRBD2. V dropped 3 bases and J dropped 2; count of bases not matched to a gene: 9. This CDR3 region has 18 residues. Germline CDR1 is LNHNV and CDR2 is YYDKDF (reference sequence). The CDR3 is CATSSKPGLADPYNEQFF. The DNA for the CDR3 is TGTGCCACCAGCAGTAAGCCGGGACTAGCGGATCCCTACAATGAGCAGTTCTTC.

The rearrangement links TRBV11-2 to TRBJ2-7; 11 nucleotides agree with TRBD2. J was trimmed by 7 bases and V by 0 bases; bases with no gene match: 5. Germline assignment: CDR1 SGHAT and CDR2 FQNNGV. The CDR3 has 15 residues. CDR3 protein: CASSLDMGLAVEQYF. In DNA form, the CDR3 reads TGTGCCAGCAGCTTAGATATGGGACTAGCGGTAGAGCAGTACTTC.

The chain joins TRBV7-9 to TRBJ2-7; D ambiguous. CDR3 size: 13 residues. Germline assignment: CDR1 SEHNR and CDR2 FQNEAQ (reference sequence). V was shortened by 4 bases and J by 2 bases, with 9 bases between the two germline ends. The CDR3 protein is CASSSGSTYEQYF. The CDR3, as DNA: TGTGCCAGCAGCTCCGGATCAACCTACGAGCAGTACTTC.

The V gene is TRBV19, the J gene TRBJ1-5, with a weak D call TRBD1 (5 bases). V lost 7 bases, J lost 6 bases, and 10 bases lay in between. Germline CDR1 LNHDA, CDR2 SQIVND (reference sequence). The CDR3 is 12 amino acids. CDR3 protein: CASKGSAQPQHF. CDR3 bases: TGTGCCAGTAAGGGGAGCGCTCAGCCCCAGCATTTT.

V is TRBV7-2 and J is TRBJ2-3; D remains unclear. Germline values: CDR1 SGHTA, CDR2 FQGNSA. The CDR3 loop spans 13 amino acids. The V end lost 7 bases, the J end lost 3 bases, and 11 bases lay between the germline ends. This CDR3 is CASTWGFTDTQYF. The CDR3 DNA sequence: TGTGCCAGCACCTGGGGATTTACAGATACGCAGTATTTT.

The chain recombines TRBV7-2 with TRBJ2-7; TRBD2 matches at 8 bases. Losses at the gene ends were 6 bases for V and 1 base for J; bases not matched to a gene: 5. CDR3 length: 14 residues. The germline gives CDR1 SGHTA, CDR2 FQGNSA. The CDR3 DNA is TGTGCCAGCAGTCTTGGACTAGCTTCCTACGAGCAGTACTTC. Translating gives CASSLGLASYEQYF.

The chain joins TRBV5-4 to TRBJ2-4, with D possibly matching TRBD1 (5 bases). From germline, CDR1 is SGHNT and CDR2 YYREEE (reference sequence). The CDR3 sequence is 13 residues long. Trimming took 2 bases from V and 4 from J, leaving 7 bases between them. CDR3 DNA sequence: TGTGCCAGCAGCTTCGGACAAAAAAACATTCAGTACTTC. Translation: CASSFGQKNIQYF.

The V gene is TRBV27, the J gene TRBJ1-4; D possibly corresponds to TRBD1 (5 bases). Between the trimmed V and J ends, which lost 5 bases and 8 bases, there was a span of 15 bases. The CDR3 has 14 residues. The V gene's germline CDR1 is MNHEY and CDR2 SMNVEV (reference sequence). Written as DNA, the CDR3 is TGTGCCAGCAGTCCCTCCGGGACGGTGGAAAAACTGTTTTTT. Translation gives CASSPSGTVEKLFF.

The chain is built from TRBV2 and TRBJ2-1, with D uncertain. CDR3 length: 13 amino acids. The V end lost 3 bases, the J end lost 6 bases, and 9 bases lay between the germline ends. Germline CDR1 SNHLY, CDR2 FYNNEI. The CDR3 DNA reads TGTGCCAGCAGTGATTACCGAAGCAATGAGCAGTTCTTC. It is translated as CASSDYRSNEQFF.

This chain connects TRBV6-2 or TRBV6-3 to TRBJ2-1, with D perhaps assigned TRBD1 or TRBD2 (6 bases each). The CDR3 is made up of 14 amino acids. V lost 8 bases and J 16 bases, leaving 27 bases between the germline ends. Germline-derived CDR1 and CDR2 are MNHEY and SVGEGT. CDR3 bases: TGTGCCAGCGGACAGTACTCAGGGGAGGTAAAACAATTCTTC. Its translation: CASGQYSGEVKQFF.

The rearrangement joins TRBV27 to TRBJ2-1; 7 bases are a match to TRBD2. Per the germline V gene, CDR1 is MNHEY and CDR2 is SMNVEV (reference sequence). The ends lost 5 bases at V and 8 bases at J; junction bases unmatched: 6. This CDR3 is 13 amino acids long. CDR3 in amino acids: CASSPSGGYEQFF. The CDR3 DNA reads as TGTGCCAGCAGTCCCTCCGGGGGGTATGAGCAGTTCTTC.

The chain couples TRBV27 to TRBJ2-1; D uncertain. The CDR3 extends over 16 amino acids. V was clipped by 5 bases and J by 0 bases, with 14 bases between them. In germline, CDR1 is MNHEY, CDR2 SMNVEV (reference sequence). In nucleotides, the CDR3 is TGTGCCAGCAGTAAAACGTCTCTAAGCTCCTACAATGAGCAGTTCTTC. Its protein is CASSKTSLSSYNEQFF.

The V gene is TRBV5-1, the J gene TRBJ2-5; possibly TRBD1 for D (5 bases). V was cut by 4 bases and J by 4 bases, with 17 bases left in between. Germline-derived CDR1 and CDR2 are SGHRS and YFSETQ. The CDR3 is made up of 15 amino acids. For the CDR3, the DNA is TGCGCCAGCAGCGCTCGACAGAGGATCAGAGAGACCCAGTACTTC. Protein: CASSARQRIRETQYF.

The chain carries TRBV5-1 and TRBJ2-7; D might be TRBD1 or TRBD2, each matching 5 bases. CDR1 is SGHRS, CDR2 YFSETQ, per germline. The germline V and J ends were trimmed by 0 bases and 9 bases, with 7 bases remaining between them. The CDR3 has 11 residues. The CDR3 loop reads CASSLGDRQYF. CDR3 nucleotide sequence: TGCGCCAGCAGCTTGGGGGACCGGCAGTACTTC.

The rearrangement uses TRBV28 and TRBJ2-2; 8 bases match TRBD2. Trimming at V came to 5 bases and at J to 3 bases, leaving 11 bases not matched to a gene. Germline V gene data show CDR1 as MDHEN and CDR2 as SYDVKM. The CDR3 runs 17 residues. CDR3 residues: CASSTPFRRGDTGELFF. The CDR3, as DNA: TGTGCCAGCAGTACCCCATTCAGGCGGGGGGACACCGGGGAGCTGTTTTTT.